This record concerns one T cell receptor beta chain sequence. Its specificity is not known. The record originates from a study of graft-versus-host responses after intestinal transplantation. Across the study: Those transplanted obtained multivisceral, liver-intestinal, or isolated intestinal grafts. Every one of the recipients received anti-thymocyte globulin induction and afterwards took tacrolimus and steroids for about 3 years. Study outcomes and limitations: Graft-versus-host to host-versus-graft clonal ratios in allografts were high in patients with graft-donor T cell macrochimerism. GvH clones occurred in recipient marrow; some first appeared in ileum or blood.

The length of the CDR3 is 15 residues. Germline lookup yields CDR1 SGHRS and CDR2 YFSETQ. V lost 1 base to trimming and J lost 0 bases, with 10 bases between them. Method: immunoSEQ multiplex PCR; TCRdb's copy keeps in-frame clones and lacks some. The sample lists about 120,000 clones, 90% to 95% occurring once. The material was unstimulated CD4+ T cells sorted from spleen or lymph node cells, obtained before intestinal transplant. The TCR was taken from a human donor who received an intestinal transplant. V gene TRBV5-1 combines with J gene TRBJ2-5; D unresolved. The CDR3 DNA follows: TGCGCCAGCAGCTTGAAGAAGGCGTACCAAGAGACCCAGTACTTC. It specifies CASSLKKAYQETQYF.